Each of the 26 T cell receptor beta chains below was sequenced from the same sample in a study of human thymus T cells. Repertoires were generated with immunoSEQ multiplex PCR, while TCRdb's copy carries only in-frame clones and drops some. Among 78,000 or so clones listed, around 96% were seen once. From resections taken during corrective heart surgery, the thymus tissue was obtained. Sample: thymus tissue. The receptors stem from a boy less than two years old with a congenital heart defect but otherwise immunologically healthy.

The CDR3 coding sequence is TGTGCCAGCAGCTTAGGGCCAGAACTACAAGAGACCCAGTACTTC. This sequence encodes CASSLGPELQETQYF. The chain carries TRBV7-9 and TRBJ2-5; D gene unclear. This CDR3 is built from 15 residues. Deletions cut 1 base from V and 2 bases from J, with 11 bases between. From germline, CDR1 is SEHNR and CDR2 FQNEAQ (reference sequence). The full variable domain, with the rest looked up from reference TRBV7-9 and TRBJ2-5, is DTGVSQNPRHKITKRGQNVTFRCDPISEHNRLYWYRQTLGQGPEFLTYFQNEAQLEKSRLLSDRFSAERPKGSFSTLEIQRTEQGDSAMYLCASSLGPELQETQYFGPGTRLLVL.

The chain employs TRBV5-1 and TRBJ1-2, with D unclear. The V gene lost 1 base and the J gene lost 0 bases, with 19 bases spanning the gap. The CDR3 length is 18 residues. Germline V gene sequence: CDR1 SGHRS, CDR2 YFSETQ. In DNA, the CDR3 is TGCGCCAGCAGCTTGACGGCGCTCCCTCAATTGTCTAACTATGGCTACACCTTC. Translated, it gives CASSLTALPQLSNYGYTF.

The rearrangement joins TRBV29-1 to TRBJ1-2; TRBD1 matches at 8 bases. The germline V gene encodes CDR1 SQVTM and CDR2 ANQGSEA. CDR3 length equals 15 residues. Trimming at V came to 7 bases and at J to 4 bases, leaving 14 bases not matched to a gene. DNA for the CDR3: TGCAGCGCCGACCCTCAGGGGGCTTTGGGCTATGGCTACACCTTC. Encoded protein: CSADPQGALGYGYTF.

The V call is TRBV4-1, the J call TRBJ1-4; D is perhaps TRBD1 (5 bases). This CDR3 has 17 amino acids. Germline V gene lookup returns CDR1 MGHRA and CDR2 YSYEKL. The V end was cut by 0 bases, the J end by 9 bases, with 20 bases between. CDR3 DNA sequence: TGCGCCAGCAGCCAAGACACGGGGGGATCTTCCCCCAAAAAACTGTTTTTT. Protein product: CASSQDTGGSSPKKLFF.

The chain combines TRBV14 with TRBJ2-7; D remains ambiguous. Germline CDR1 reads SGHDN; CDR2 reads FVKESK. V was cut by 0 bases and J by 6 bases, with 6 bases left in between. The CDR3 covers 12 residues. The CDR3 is CASSQEMCEQYF. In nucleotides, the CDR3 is TGTGCCAGCAGCCAAGAGATGTGCGAGCAGTACTTC.

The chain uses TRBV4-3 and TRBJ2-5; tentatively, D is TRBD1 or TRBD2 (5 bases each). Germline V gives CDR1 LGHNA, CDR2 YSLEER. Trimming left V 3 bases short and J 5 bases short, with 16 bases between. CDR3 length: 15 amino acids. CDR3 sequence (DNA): TGCGCCAGCAGCCACCTAGCCCGCAGGGCTGAGACCCAGTACTTC. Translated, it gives CASSHLARRAETQYF.

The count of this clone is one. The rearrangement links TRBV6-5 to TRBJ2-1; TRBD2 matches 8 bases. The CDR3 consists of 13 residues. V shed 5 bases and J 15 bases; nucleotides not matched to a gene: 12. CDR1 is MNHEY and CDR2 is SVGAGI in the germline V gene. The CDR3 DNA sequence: TGTGCCAGCAGTCCCCAGGGCGGGAGGAAGGGGTTCTTC. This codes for CASSPQGGRKGFF.

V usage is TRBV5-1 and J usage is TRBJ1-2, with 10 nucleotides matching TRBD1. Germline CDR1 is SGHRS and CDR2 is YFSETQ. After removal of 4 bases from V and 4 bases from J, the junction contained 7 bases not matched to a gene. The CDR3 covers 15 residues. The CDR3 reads CASSLGTGDSYGYTF. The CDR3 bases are TGCGCCAGCAGCCTAGGGACAGGGGACAGCTATGGCTACACCTTC.

The CDR3 bases are TGTGCCAGCAACCTAGCGGGGGGCCCGGACCACAATGAGCAGTTCTTC. Translated, it gives CASNLAGGPDHNEQFF. The chain carries TRBV4-2 and TRBJ2-1, with 11 positions matching TRBD2. Germline V gives CDR1 LGHNA, CDR2 YNFKEQ. The CDR3 covers 16 residues. After removal of 7 bases from V and 5 bases from J, the junction contained 10 bases not matched to a gene.

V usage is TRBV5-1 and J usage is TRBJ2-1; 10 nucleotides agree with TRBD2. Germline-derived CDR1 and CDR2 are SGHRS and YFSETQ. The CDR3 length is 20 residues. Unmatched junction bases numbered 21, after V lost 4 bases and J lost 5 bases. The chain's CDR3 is CASSPLAGVGAGLYDNEQFF. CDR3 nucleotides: TGCGCCAGCAGCCCTCTAGCGGGAGTCGGAGCGGGGCTGTACGACAATGAGCAGTTCTTC.

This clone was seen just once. This CDR3 reads CASSRQGVYEQYF. The CDR3 nucleotides are TGTGCCAGCAGCCGACAGGGGGTCTACGAGCAGTACTTC. This chain joins TRBV7-8 and TRBJ2-7, with TRBD1 matching over 9 bases. The CDR3 has 13 amino acids. Germline V gene lookup returns CDR1 SGHVS and CDR2 FQNEAQ. The V gene end was trimmed by 5 bases and the J gene end by 3 bases; junction bases not matched to a gene: 2.

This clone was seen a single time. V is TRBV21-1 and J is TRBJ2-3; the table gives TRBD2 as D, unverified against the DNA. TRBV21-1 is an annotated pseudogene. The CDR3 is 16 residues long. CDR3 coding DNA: TGTGCCAGCAGCAAAGAGGGCAGGGAGGGCACAGATACGCAGTATTTT. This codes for CASSKEGREGTDTQYF.

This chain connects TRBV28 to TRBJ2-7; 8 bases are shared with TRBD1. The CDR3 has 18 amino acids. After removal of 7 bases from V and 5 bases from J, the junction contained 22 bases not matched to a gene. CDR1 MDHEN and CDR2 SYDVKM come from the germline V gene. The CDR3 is CASNKPTTYGGQGNEQYF. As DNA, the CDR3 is TGTGCCAGCAACAAACCCACCACGTATGGCGGACAGGGAAACGAGCAGTACTTC.

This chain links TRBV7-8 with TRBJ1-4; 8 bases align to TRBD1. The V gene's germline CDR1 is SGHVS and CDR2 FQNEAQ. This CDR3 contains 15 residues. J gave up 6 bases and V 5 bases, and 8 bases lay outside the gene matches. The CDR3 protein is CASSHRDRQYEKLFF. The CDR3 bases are TGTGCCAGCAGCCACCGGGACAGGCAATATGAAAAACTGTTTTTT.

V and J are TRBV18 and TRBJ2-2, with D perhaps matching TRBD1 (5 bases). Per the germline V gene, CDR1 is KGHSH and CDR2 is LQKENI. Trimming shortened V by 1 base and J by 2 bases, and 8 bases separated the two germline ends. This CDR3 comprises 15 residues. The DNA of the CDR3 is TGTGCCAGCTCACCACACGACAGAAACACCGGGGAGCTGTTTTTT. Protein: CASSPHDRNTGELFF.

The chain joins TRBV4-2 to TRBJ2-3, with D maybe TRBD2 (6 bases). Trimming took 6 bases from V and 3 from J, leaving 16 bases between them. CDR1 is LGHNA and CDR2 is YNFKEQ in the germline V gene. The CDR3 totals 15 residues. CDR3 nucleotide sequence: TGTGCCAGCAGTCAGAAAAGCGGGTTTACAGATACGCAGTATTTT. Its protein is CASSQKSGFTDTQYF.

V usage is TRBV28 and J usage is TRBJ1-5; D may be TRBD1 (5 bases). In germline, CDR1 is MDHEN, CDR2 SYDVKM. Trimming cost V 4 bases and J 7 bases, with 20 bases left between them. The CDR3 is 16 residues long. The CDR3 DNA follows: TGTGCCAGCAGTTCGGGGTTCGCGCAGGGTGGCCAGCCCCAGCATTTT. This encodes CASSSGFAQGGQPQHF.

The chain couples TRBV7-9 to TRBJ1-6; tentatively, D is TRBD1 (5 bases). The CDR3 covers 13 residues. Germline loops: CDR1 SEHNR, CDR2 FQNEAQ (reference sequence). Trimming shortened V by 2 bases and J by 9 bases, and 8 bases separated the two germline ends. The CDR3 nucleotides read TGTGCCAGCAGCTTACAGGGCGGTTCACCCCTCCACTTT. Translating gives CASSLQGGSPLHF.

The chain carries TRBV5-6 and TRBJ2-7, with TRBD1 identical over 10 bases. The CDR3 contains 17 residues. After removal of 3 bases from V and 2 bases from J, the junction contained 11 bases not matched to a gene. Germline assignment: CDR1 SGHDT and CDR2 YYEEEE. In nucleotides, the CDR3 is TGTGCCAGCAGCTCCGGAGGTTCGGGACAGGGGCCCTACGAGCAGTACTTC. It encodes CASSSGGSGQGPYEQYF.

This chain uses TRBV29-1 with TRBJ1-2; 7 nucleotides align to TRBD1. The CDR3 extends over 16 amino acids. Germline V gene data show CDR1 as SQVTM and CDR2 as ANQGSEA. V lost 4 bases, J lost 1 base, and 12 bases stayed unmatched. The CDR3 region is CSVVDRDPDLNYGYTF. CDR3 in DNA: TGCAGCGTTGTAGACAGGGATCCCGACCTTAACTATGGCTACACCTTC.

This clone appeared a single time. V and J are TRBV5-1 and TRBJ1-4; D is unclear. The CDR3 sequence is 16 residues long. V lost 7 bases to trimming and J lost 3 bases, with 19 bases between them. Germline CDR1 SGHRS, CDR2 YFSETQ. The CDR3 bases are TGCGCCAGCTCCGACGTTGATTTCGGACCTAATGAAAAACTGTTTTTT. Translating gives CASSDVDFGPNEKLFF.

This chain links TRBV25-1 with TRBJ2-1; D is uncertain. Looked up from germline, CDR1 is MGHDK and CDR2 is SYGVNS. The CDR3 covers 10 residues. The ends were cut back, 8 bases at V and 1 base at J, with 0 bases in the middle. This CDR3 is CASSYNEQFF. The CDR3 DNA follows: TGTGCCAGCTCCTACAATGAGCAGTTCTTC.

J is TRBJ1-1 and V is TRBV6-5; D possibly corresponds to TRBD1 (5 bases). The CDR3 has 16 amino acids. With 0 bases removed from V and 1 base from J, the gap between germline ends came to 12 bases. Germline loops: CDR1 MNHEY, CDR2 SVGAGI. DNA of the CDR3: TGTGCCAGCAGTTACTCACTGGCCAGGGCGAACACTGAAGCTTTCTTT. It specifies CASSYSLARANTEAFF.

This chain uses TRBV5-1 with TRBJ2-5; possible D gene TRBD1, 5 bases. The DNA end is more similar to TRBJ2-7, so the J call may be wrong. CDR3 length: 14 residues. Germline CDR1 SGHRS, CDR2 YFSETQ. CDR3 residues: CASSFRRGSYEQYF. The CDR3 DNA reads TGCGCCAGCAGCTTCCGAAGGGGATCCTACGAGCAGTACTTC.

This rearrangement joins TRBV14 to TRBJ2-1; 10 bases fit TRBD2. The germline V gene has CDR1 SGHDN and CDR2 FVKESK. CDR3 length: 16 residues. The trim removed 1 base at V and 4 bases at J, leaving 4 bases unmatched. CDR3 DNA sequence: TGTGCCAGCAGCCAAGCCCCTAGCGGGGGTTACAATGAGCAGTTCTTC. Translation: CASSQAPSGGYNEQFF. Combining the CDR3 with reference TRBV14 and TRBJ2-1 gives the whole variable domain EAGVTQFPSHSVIEKGQTVTLRCDPISGHDNLYWYRRVMGKEIKFLLHFVKESKQDESGMPNNRFLAERTGGTYSTLKVQPAELEDSGVYFCASSQAPSGGYNEQFFGPGTRLTVL.

In nucleotides, the CDR3 is TGCGCCAGCAGCTTGGACGACAGATCGAACACCGGGGAGCTGTTTTTT. This codes for CASSLDDRSNTGELFF. The chain uses TRBV5-1 and TRBJ2-2; D may be TRBD1 (5 bases). CDR3 length equals 16 residues. Germline V gives CDR1 SGHRS, CDR2 YFSETQ. The V end was cut by 0 bases, the J end by 0 bases, with 9 bases between.